This is a list of T cell receptor beta chains from one sample in a study of blood T cells in healthy people across ages. MiXCR, run by TCRdb on the 5' RACE reads, gives a single entry per CDR3 protein. The sample yields under 700,000 distinct CDR3 sequences, around 24% seen once. The data were also submitted as part of a second study, on T cells of mothers and their children.

The sample comprised blood. All receptors derive from a boy between 5 and 17 years old in good health. CDR3s include the opening cysteine and the closing phenylalanine or tryptophan. A D gene is named only where the DNA matches it firmly. Size is stated for part of the rows, as once, few or many counts, or as a class when the clone is expanded.

few | - | TRBJ2-3 | TRBV7-9 | TGTGCCAGCAGCTTGGACATTAGCGGAAGCACAGATACGCAGTATTTT | CASSLDISGSTDTQYF
- | - | TRBJ2-5 | TRBV7-9 | TGTGCCAGCAGCTTAGATCCGCGGCTAAACCAAGAGACCCAGTACTTC | CASSLDPRLNQETQYF
- | - | TRBJ2-1 | TRBV11-2 | TGTGCCAGCAGCTTGCTTGAAAAGGGGAATGAGCAGTTCTTC | CASSLLEKGNEQFF
few | - | TRBJ2-5 | TRBV5-1 | TGCGCCAGCAGCCCGGAAGTCTACCAAGAGACCCAGTACTTC | CASSPEVYQETQYF
few | TRBD2 | TRBJ2-1 | TRBV14 | TGTGCCAGCAGCCAAGGAGCGGGGGGGTACAATGAGCAGTTCTTC | CASSQGAGGYNEQFF
few | TRBD2 | TRBJ2-1 | TRBV4-1 | TGCGCCAGCAGGAGACCTAGCGGGGGGGGTGAGCAGTTCTTC | CASRRPSGGGEQFF
- | TRBD2 | TRBJ2-2 | TRBV11-2 | TGTGCCAGCAGGATGGGCGGGAGCGGTAACACCGGGGAGCTGTTTTTT | CASRMGGSGNTGELFF
- | - | TRBJ2-3 | TRBV9 | TGTGCCAGCAGCCCAAGCCGTCCCAGGCTTTCCACAGATACGCAGTATTTT | CASSPSRPRLSTDTQYF
- | - | TRBJ2-7 | TRBV4-3 | TGCGCCAGCAGCCAAGACACGAGCGGTCCCCTCTACGAGCAGTACTTC | CASSQDTSGPLYEQYF
- | TRBD2 | TRBJ2-1 | TRBV6-4 | TGTGCCAGCAGCCCCCGACTAGCGGGGGCCTACAATGAGCAGTTCTTC | CASSPRLAGAYNEQFF
once | TRBD1 | TRBJ1-1 | TRBV7-2 | TGTGCCAGCAGCCCTCCGAGGACAGGGCTGGGCAACACTGAAGCTTTCTTT | CASSPPRTGLGNTEAFF
many | - | TRBJ1-4 | TRBV6-6 | TGTGCCAGCAGTTACAGGGAGGAGGAAAAACTGTTTTTT | CASSYREEEKLFF
- | TRBD2 | TRBJ2-4 | TRBV7-9 | TGTGCCAGCAGCAGGACTAGCCGGGGCGAAAACATTCAGTACTTC | CASSRTSRGENIQYF
- | TRBD1 | TRBJ2-1 | TRBV2 | TGTGCCAGCAGAACCAACAGGGGGCAGTTCTTC | CASRTNRGQFF
- | TRBD2 | TRBJ2-5 | TRBV18 | TGTGCCAGCTCACCAGCTAGCGGGAGGATAGAGACCCAGTACTTC | CASSPASGRIETQYF
- | TRBD1 | TRBJ2-7 | TRBV5-5 | TGTGCCAGCAGCTCCTACAGGGGACCGTCCTACGAGCAGTACTTC | CASSSYRGPSYEQYF
- | - | TRBJ2-2 | TRBV6-5 | TGTGCCAGCAGTACGACTGATAACACCGGGGAGCTGTTTTTT | CASSTTDNTGELFF
few | - | TRBJ2-3 | TRBV14 | TGTGCCAGCAGCCCGTCCCTGGGGAGCCAGCCCACAGATACGCAGTATTTT | CASSPSLGSQPTDTQYF
few | - | TRBJ2-1 | TRBV12-3/TRBV12-4 | TGTGCCAGCAGTTTAAGAGGGGGGTTTCAGGGTGGCTACAATGAGCAGTTCTTC | CASSLRGGFQGGYNEQFF
many | - | TRBJ2-1 | TRBV20-1 | TGCAGTGCTAGAATAGCGGAGTACGAGCAGTTCTTC | CSARIAEYEQFF
- | TRBD1 | TRBJ2-5 | TRBV18 | TGTGCCAGCACCGGACAGGGAAGAGAGACCCAGTACTTC | CASTGQGRETQYF
- | TRBD1 | TRBJ2-1 | TRBV10-2 | TGCGCCAGCAGTGACCCGGGGACAGGGGGTTTTGGCGATGAGCAGTTCTTC | CASSDPGTGGFGDEQFF
- | TRBD2 | TRBJ2-1 | TRBV7-9 | TGTGCCAGCAGCTCCGGGGTAGCGGGAGGGTCTAGGAATGAGCAGTTCTTC | CASSSGVAGGSRNEQFF
- | - | TRBJ1-4 | TRBV7-2 | TGTGCCAGCAGCCCGCGGACCGGAACTAATGAAAAACTGTTTTTT | CASSPRTGTNEKLFF
- | - | TRBJ2-4 | TRBV12-5 | TGTGCTAGTTCAAGAACTAGAGGCCACATTCAGTACTTC | CASSRTRGHIQYF
few | TRBD2 | TRBJ2-3 | TRBV28 | TGTGCTAGCAGTTTATTTAGCGGGAGTCCGTCAGATACGCAGTATTTT | CASSLFSGSPSDTQYF
- | - | TRBJ1-1 | TRBV3-1 | TGTGCCAGCAGCCAAGTACAGGGGAACACTGAAGCTTTCTTT | CASSQVQGNTEAFF
few | - | TRBJ2-5 | TRBV7-2 | TGTGCCAGCAGCTCTATGGCGTTACAAGAGACCCAGTACTTC | CASSSMALQETQYF
- | TRBD1 | TRBJ2-7 | TRBV2 | TGTGCCAGCAGTCGGACAGGGATTGCCTACGAGCAGTACTTC | CASSRTGIAYEQYF
- | - | TRBJ1-5 | TRBV9 | TGTGCCAGCAGCGCCGACAGTTCTCAGCCCCAGCATTTT | CASSADSSQPQHF
many | TRBD2 | TRBJ2-5 | TRBV7-8 | TGTGCCAGCAGCTTAGGCACTAGCGGGGTAGAGACCCAGTACTTC | CASSLGTSGVETQYF
once | - | TRBJ1-1 | TRBV28 | TGTGCCAGCAGTCGTGTAGCGGGGAACACTGAAGCTTTCTTT | CASSRVAGNTEAFF
few | - | TRBJ2-1 | TRBV12-3/TRBV12-4 | TGTGCCAGCAGTTTATCGGGGGGCTATGAGCAGTTCTTC | CASSLSGGYEQFF
- | - | TRBJ1-2 | TRBV4-1 | TGCGCCAGCAGCCAAGTGAAGGGTATCCTACGCTACACCTTC | CASSQVKGILRYTF
- | - | TRBJ2-7 | TRBV6-1 | TGTGCCAGCAGTGCCCGGGACTTTCCGCCCTACGAGCAGTACTTC | CASSARDFPPYEQYF
- | TRBD1 | TRBJ2-5 | TRBV10-3 | TGTGCCATCACCCCCATCTCGGTGGGGACAGGCTCGCACCAAGAGACCCAGTACTTC | CAITPISVGTGSHQETQYF
- | TRBD1 | TRBJ2-7 | TRBV28 | TGTGCCAGCGTACTCACAGGGGGCTACGAGCAGTACTTC | CASVLTGGYEQYF
many | - | TRBJ2-7 | TRBV5-1 | TGCGCCAGCAGCCCGATGGCAAACCCGTACTACGAGCAGTACTTC | CASSPMANPYYEQYF
- | - | TRBJ2-1 | TRBV7-2 | TGTGCCAGCGGCTTAGAAACGGGTGGCTGGGAGCAGTTCTTC | CASGLETGGWEQFF
few | - | TRBJ2-3 | TRBV7-2 | TGTGCCAGCAGTTCGAGCGTCCGAGATACGCAGTATTTT | CASSSSVRDTQYF
few | TRBD1 | TRBJ1-4 | TRBV28 | TGTGCCAGCAGTTTGAGACAGGGGGTAACTAATGAAAAACTGTTTTTT | CASSLRQGVTNEKLFF
- | - | TRBJ2-1 | TRBV28 | TGTGCCAGCACAAGGGAGAATGAGCAGTTCTTC | CASTRENEQFF
- | TRBD1 | TRBJ2-7 | TRBV28 | TGTGCCAGCAGTTCGGGGACAGGGGCCCCATACGAGCAGTACTTC | CASSSGTGAPYEQYF
many | - | TRBJ2-5 | TRBV18 | TGTGCCAGCTCACGGGAAGCGTACCAAGAGACCCAGTACTTC | CASSREAYQETQYF
few | TRBD1 | TRBJ1-1 | TRBV7-2 | TGTGCCAGCAGCCGCACCACAGGGGGCAACACTGAAGCTTTCTTT | CASSRTTGGNTEAFF
- | TRBD2 | TRBJ2-7 | TRBV27 | TGTGCCAGCAACAGAGGACTAGCGCCGTCTGGGGAGCAGTACTTC | CASNRGLAPSGEQYF
- | TRBD2 | TRBJ2-1 | TRBV5-1 | TGCGCCAGCAGCTTAGCGGGAGCCGCCGACAATGAGCAGTTCTTC | CASSLAGAADNEQFF
- | TRBD2 | TRBJ2-7 | TRBV27 | TGTGCCAGCAGCCGGGGACTAGCGAGTTACGAGCAGTACTTC | CASSRGLASYEQYF
- | - | TRBJ2-4 | TRBV29-1 | TGCAGCGCCGTAGGAGGGCTGGAAAACATTCAGTACTTC | CSAVGGLENIQYF
- | - | TRBJ2-1 | TRBV28 | TGTGCCAGCAATTCGGGGAGCACCTCCGCGGATGAGCAGTTCTTC | CASNSGSTSADEQFF
few | - | TRBJ2-7 | TRBV5-1 | TGCGCCAGCAGCTTAGGCCCAGGGTTCTCCTACGAGCAGTACTTC | CASSLGPGFSYEQYF
many | TRBD1 | TRBJ2-1 | TRBV29-1 | TGCAGCGGATCCCCGAGGGGGCCAAACTACAATGAGCAGTTCTTC | CSGSPRGPNYNEQFF
once | TRBD1 | TRBJ1-1 | TRBV7-2 | TGTGCCAGCAGCCCCAGACAGGGGGCGCTTACTGAAGCTTTCTTT | CASSPRQGALTEAFF